These 28 T cell receptor beta chains were sequenced from one sample in a study of OX40 agonist ivuxolimab in advanced cancers. Generated by immunoSEQ multiplex PCR, the TCRdb table keeps only in-frame clones and is missing some. Of about 23,000 clones listed, over 80% are singletons. Sequenced here: CD4+ or CD8+ T cells sorted from blood, sampled in a trial of the OX40 agonist ivuxolimab. All receptors derive from an adult with an advanced solid tumor such as melanoma, head and neck, liver or kidney cancer.

The chain carries TRBV10-1 and TRBJ2-1; 7 bases are shared with TRBD1. Losses at the gene ends were 5 bases for V and 0 bases for J; bases not matched to a gene: 4. CDR3 length equals 15 residues. The V gene's germline CDR1 is WNHNN and CDR2 SYGVQD (reference sequence). The CDR3, as DNA: TGCGCCAGCAGTCGGGACAGCAGCTCCTACAATGAGCAGTTCTTC. Its translation is CASSRDSSSYNEQFF.

The chain employs TRBV7-9 and TRBJ1-6; D is undetermined. Germline V lookup: CDR1 SEHNR, CDR2 FQNEAQ (reference sequence). Trimming took 1 base from V and 11 from J, leaving 3 bases between them. This CDR3 contains 11 residues. CDR3 sequence: CASSLDPPLHF. The CDR3 nucleotides are TGTGCCAGCAGCTTAGATCCACCCCTCCACTTT.

V is TRBV25-1 and J is TRBJ1-1; possibly TRBD1 for D (5 bases). Trimming removed 2 bases at V and 4 bases at J, with 8 bases between. CDR3 length: 13 amino acids. Germline-derived CDR1 and CDR2 are MGHDK and SYGVNS. DNA for the CDR3: TGTGCCAGCAGTGAACGGGGGGGCACTGAAGCTTTCTTT. Protein: CASSERGGTEAFF.

The chain recombines TRBV7-6 with TRBJ1-1; D call uncertain. Germline V CDR1 and CDR2: SGHVS, FNYEAQ. The CDR3 loop spans 16 amino acids. Trimming took off 1 base at V and 0 bases at J, with 12 bases between the two ends. The CDR3 reads CASSLGSWVLNTEAFF. The CDR3 DNA is TGTGCCAGCAGCTTAGGATCGTGGGTTTTGAACACTGAAGCTTTCTTT.

V usage is TRBV7-9 and J usage is TRBJ1-5; a weak D match, TRBD1 (5 bases). V lost 1 base to trimming and J lost 4 bases, with 8 bases between them. The CDR3 runs 14 residues. Per germline, CDR1 SEHNR and CDR2 FQNEAQ (reference sequence). CDR3 nucleotide sequence: TGTGCCAGCAGCTTAGTGGAGGGGAATCAGCCCCAGCATTTT. Translation: CASSLVEGNQPQHF.

The chain is built from TRBV4-1 and TRBJ2-3; 9 positions match TRBD2. CDR3 length equals 16 residues. V was pared by 6 bases and J by 4 bases, with 11 bases of the junction left unmatched. Germline V gene sequence: CDR1 MGHRA, CDR2 YSYEKL. The CDR3 spells CASRWRRGGLADTQYF. The CDR3 DNA follows: TGCGCCAGCAGATGGAGGCGGGGGGGTTTGGCAGATACGCAGTATTTT.

This chain links TRBV5-6 with TRBJ1-1; D not resolved. Trimming left V 2 bases short and J 7 bases short, with 18 bases between. This CDR3 is built from 15 residues. From germline, CDR1 is SGHDT and CDR2 YYEEEE. The CDR3 region has the DNA TGTGCCAGCAGCTTTGATGGAGGGCTTATTGGTGAAGCTTTCTTT. Its translation is CASSFDGGLIGEAFF.

The chain employs TRBV29-1 and TRBJ2-4; the D gene is possibly TRBD2 (5 bases). V was trimmed by 1 base and J by 13 bases, leaving 14 bases between them. This CDR3 contains 12 residues. Germline CDR1 SQVTM, CDR2 ANQGSEA. The CDR3 DNA reads TGCAGCGTTGAAGGTTTGGGTGGGGAGCAGTACTTC. Protein sequence: CSVEGLGGEQYF.

The V call is TRBV7-9, the J call TRBJ1-1, with D unclear. The V end lost 6 bases, the J end lost 1 base, and 6 bases lay between the germline ends. Germline-derived CDR1 and CDR2 are SEHNR and FQNEAQ (reference sequence). This CDR3 region has 12 residues. In nucleotides, the CDR3 is TGTGCCAGCAGACTAAAGAACACTGAAGCTTTCTTT. This encodes CASRLKNTEAFF.

In its sample, this clone was seen once. This rearrangement joins TRBV9 to TRBJ1-2, with D tentatively TRBD1 (6 bases). The V end was cut by 3 bases, the J end by 3 bases, with 12 bases between. Germline CDR1 reads SGDLS; CDR2 reads YYNGEE. This CDR3 is built from 14 residues. CDR3 protein: CASSDLGGYYGYTF. The DNA for the CDR3 is TGTGCCAGCAGCGACCTAGGGGGGTACTATGGCTACACCTTC.

The J gene is TRBJ1-1, the V gene TRBV7-9; no clear D. The CDR3 is 11 residues long. Trimming pared 3 bases from V and 8 bases from J, leaving 7 bases between. In germline, CDR1 is SEHNR, CDR2 FQNEAQ (reference sequence). In DNA, the CDR3 is TGTGCCAGCAGCTTTGGCACGGAAGCTTTCTTT. Encoded protein: CASSFGTEAFF.

The rearrangement uses TRBV5-4 and TRBJ1-1; 9 bases agree with TRBD1. Per the germline V gene, CDR1 is SGHNT and CDR2 is YYREEE (reference sequence). J was trimmed by 6 bases and V by 2 bases; bases with no gene match: 2. The CDR3 contains 13 residues. For the CDR3, the DNA is TGTGCCAGCAGCTTACAGGGGGCCGCTGAAGCTTTCTTT. It specifies CASSLQGAAEAFF.

The chain carries TRBV7-5 and TRBJ1-2; TRBD1 is the table's D call, not checked against the DNA. TRBV7-5 is tagged as a pseudogene. The CDR3 extends over 11 amino acids. CDR3 in DNA: TGTGCCAGAAGCCCCATTGTTGGCTACACCTTC. The encoded protein is CARSPIVGYTF.

The chain couples TRBV2 to TRBJ1-6; unclear D gene. Germline-derived CDR1 and CDR2 are SNHLY and FYNNEI. V was shortened by 2 bases and J by 0 bases, with 5 bases between the two germline ends. The CDR3 sequence is 15 residues long. CDR3 sequence: CASSEFSSYNSPLHF. Written as DNA, the CDR3 is TGTGCCAGCAGTGAATTCAGCTCCTATAATTCACCCCTCCACTTT.

The chain joins TRBV5-1 to TRBJ2-2; a possible D gene is TRBD1 (6 bases). Germline assignment: CDR1 SGHRS and CDR2 YFSETQ. The CDR3 sequence is 15 residues long. The germline V and J ends were trimmed by 2 bases and 4 bases, with 12 bases remaining between them. CDR3 sequence reads: CASSFRQGSTGELFF. CDR3 coding DNA: TGCGCCAGCAGCTTTAGGCAGGGGAGCACCGGGGAGCTGTTTTTT. Based on the CDR3 plus reference TRBV5-1 and TRBJ2-2, the full variable domain is KAGVTQTPRYLIKTRGQQVTLSCSPISGHRSVSWYQQTPGQGLQFLFEYFSETQRNKGNFPGRFSGRQFSNSRSEMNVSTLELGDSALYLCASSFRQGSTGELFFGEGSRLTVL.

This clone was recorded once. The chain employs TRBV6-5 and TRBJ1-6; D unclear. The V end lost 0 bases, the J end lost 8 bases, and 14 bases lay between the germline ends. The V gene's germline CDR1 is MNHEY and CDR2 SVGAGI. This CDR3 comprises 16 residues. CDR3 sequence (DNA): TGTGCCAGCAGTTACTCGATGGGCAGTACAGATTCACCCCTCCACTTT. Amino acid sequence: CASSYSMGSTDSPLHF.

In its sample, this clone was seen once. This chain uses TRBV7-8 with TRBJ1-5, with 7 bases lining up with TRBD1. The CDR3 runs 18 residues. V lost 5 bases to trimming and J lost 5 bases; unmatched junction nucleotides: 18. Germline V gene sequence: CDR1 SGHVS, CDR2 FQNEAQ. CDR3 DNA sequence: TGTGCCAGCAGCCTAGATACCAGGGGGTTAAGGGACGATCAGCCCCAGCATTTT. Its protein product is CASSLDTRGLRDDQPQHF.

By share, this clone ranks as medium-sized. The V gene is TRBV7-9, the J gene TRBJ2-7; D may be TRBD1 (6 bases). V was cut by 6 bases and J by 5 bases, with 17 bases left in between. The germline CDR1 and CDR2 sequences are SEHNR and FQNEAQ (reference sequence). The CDR3 is 14 amino acids. In DNA form, the CDR3 reads TGTGCCAGCAGACTCATTACAGGGTCGGACGAGCAGTACTTC. Protein sequence: CASRLITGSDEQYF.

The chain employs TRBV6-6 and TRBJ2-3, with D possibly TRBD1 on 7 matching bases. V was cut by 2 bases and J by 5 bases, with 11 bases left in between. CDR1 is MNHNY and CDR2 is SVGAGI in the germline V gene (reference sequence). The CDR3 extends over 14 amino acids. DNA for the CDR3: TGTGCCAGCAGTTACAACCAGGGGGGAGATACGCAGTATTTT. It is translated as CASSYNQGGDTQYF.

This rearrangement joins TRBV6-1 to TRBJ1-1; D possibly corresponds to TRBD1 (6 bases). CDR3 length: 18 amino acids. Germline-derived CDR1 and CDR2 are MNHNS and SASEGT. Trimming left V 2 bases short and J 5 bases short, with 24 bases between. The CDR3 DNA reads TGTGCCAGCAGTGAACGGCTAGGCGGGGGGCGCGGTATAACTGAAGCTTTCTTT. Amino acids: CASSERLGGGRGITEAFF.

The rearrangement links TRBV5-1 to TRBJ2-1; 8 nucleotides match TRBD1. The CDR3 has 12 residues. V lost 4 bases to trimming and J lost 10 bases; unmatched junction nucleotides: 4. Germline assignment: CDR1 SGHRS and CDR2 YFSETQ. This CDR3 is CASSPGGREQFF. The CDR3, as DNA: TGCGCCAGCAGCCCAGGGGGCCGGGAGCAGTTCTTC. Full variable domain (missing parts from reference TRBV5-1 and TRBJ2-1): KAGVTQTPRYLIKTRGQQVTLSCSPISGHRSVSWYQQTPGQGLQFLFEYFSETQRNKGNFPGRFSGRQFSNSRSEMNVSTLELGDSALYLCASSPGGREQFFGPGTRLTVL.

The chain carries TRBV6-4 and TRBJ2-7; 14 positions match TRBD2. The germline gives CDR1 MRHNA, CDR2 SNTAGT. This CDR3 has 16 amino acids. The V and J ends lost 4 bases and 3 bases, in that order; junction bases with no gene match: 5. The CDR3 DNA follows: TGTGCCAGCAGTGCGGGACTAGCGGGGGACTACTACGAGCAGTACTTC. Its protein product is CASSAGLAGDYYEQYF.

V usage is TRBV29-1 and J usage is TRBJ1-1, with a weak D call TRBD1 (5 bases). The CDR3 runs 13 residues. The germline V and J ends were trimmed by 6 bases and 5 bases, with 16 bases remaining between them. Germline CDR1 is SQVTM and CDR2 is ANQGSEA. CDR3 protein: CSVAFREGTEAFF. The DNA for the CDR3 is TGCAGCGTCGCCTTCAGGGAGGGGACTGAAGCTTTCTTT.

The V and J genes are TRBV5-4 and TRBJ1-1; D remains ambiguous. V lost 3 bases to trimming and J lost 8 bases, with 8 bases between them. The CDR3 has 11 residues. Germline V lookup: CDR1 SGHNT, CDR2 YYREEE (reference sequence). CDR3: CASSSYREAFF. The CDR3 DNA is TGTGCCAGCAGCTCCTACAGAGAAGCTTTCTTT.

The chain uses TRBV9 and TRBJ2-3; 10 bases are shared with TRBD2. CDR1 SGDLS and CDR2 YYNGEE come from the germline V gene. Unmatched junction bases numbered 4, after V lost 3 bases and J lost 3 bases. CDR3 length: 15 amino acids. CDR3 loop: CASSESGGGTDTQYF. DNA for the CDR3: TGTGCCAGCAGCGAGAGCGGGGGGGGTACAGATACGCAGTATTTT.

The CDR3 loop reads CSVEAPGMYYGYTF. The CDR3 DNA reads as TGCAGCGTTGAAGCGCCAGGGATGTACTATGGCTACACCTTC. V usage is TRBV29-1 and J usage is TRBJ1-2, with D perhaps matching TRBD1 (5 bases). The CDR3 contains 14 residues. V shed 1 base and J shed 3 bases, with 12 bases lying between them. Germline V gene data show CDR1 as SQVTM and CDR2 as ANQGSEA.

CDR3 protein: CATSGGLAPEQYF. The CDR3 DNA reads TGTGCCACCAGCGGGGGACTAGCACCCGAGCAGTACTTC. This rearrangement joins TRBV15 to TRBJ2-7; 9 nucleotides match TRBD2. The CDR3 runs to 13 residues. Unmatched junction bases numbered 5, after V lost 5 bases and J lost 6 bases. CDR1 LNHNV and CDR2 YYDKDF come from the germline V gene (reference sequence).

V gene TRBV7-2 combines with J gene TRBJ2-1; D is unclear. Germline CDR1 is SGHTA and CDR2 is FQGNSA. The CDR3 consists of 15 residues. Trimming removed 1 base from V and 4 bases from J, with 11 bases in between. Here the CDR3 DNA reads TGTGCCAGCAGCTTAGAAGTGGGAACATACAATGAGCAGTTCTTC. The encoded protein is CASSLEVGTYNEQFF.